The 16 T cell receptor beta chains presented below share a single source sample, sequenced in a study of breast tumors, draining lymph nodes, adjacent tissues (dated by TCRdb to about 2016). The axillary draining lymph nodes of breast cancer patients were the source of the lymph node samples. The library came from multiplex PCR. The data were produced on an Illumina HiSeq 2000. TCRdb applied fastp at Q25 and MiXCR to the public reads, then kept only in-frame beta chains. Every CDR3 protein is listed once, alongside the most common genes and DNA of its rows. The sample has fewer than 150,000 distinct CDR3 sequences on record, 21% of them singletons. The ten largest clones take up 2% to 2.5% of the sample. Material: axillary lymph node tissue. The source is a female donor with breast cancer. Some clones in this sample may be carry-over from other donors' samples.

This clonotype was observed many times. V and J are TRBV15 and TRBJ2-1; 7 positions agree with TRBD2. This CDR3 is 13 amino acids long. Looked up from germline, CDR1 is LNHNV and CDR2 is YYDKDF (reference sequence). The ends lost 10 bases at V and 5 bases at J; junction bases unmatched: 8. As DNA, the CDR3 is TGTGCCATCGGGGGGAGTTACAACAATGAGCAGTTCTTC. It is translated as CAIGGSYNNEQFF. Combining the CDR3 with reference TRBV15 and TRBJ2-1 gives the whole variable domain DAMVIQNPRYQVTQFGKPVTLSCSQTLNHNVMYWYQQKSSQAPKLLFHYYDKDFNNEADTPDNFQSRRPNTSFCFLDIRSPGLGDTAMYLCAIGGSYNNEQFFGPGTRLTVL.

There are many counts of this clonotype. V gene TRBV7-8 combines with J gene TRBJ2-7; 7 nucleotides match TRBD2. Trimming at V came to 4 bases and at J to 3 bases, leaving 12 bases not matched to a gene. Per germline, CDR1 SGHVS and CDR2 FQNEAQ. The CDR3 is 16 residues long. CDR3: CASSSRSGTGGYEQYF. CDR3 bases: TGTGCCAGCAGCTCGAGAAGCGGAACGGGGGGCTACGAGCAGTACTTC.

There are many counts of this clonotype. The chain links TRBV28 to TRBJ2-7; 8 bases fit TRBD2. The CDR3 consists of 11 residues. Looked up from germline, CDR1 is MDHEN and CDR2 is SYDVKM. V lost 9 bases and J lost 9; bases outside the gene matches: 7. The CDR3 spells CASEGLGLQYF. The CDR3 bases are TGTGCCAGTGAGGGACTAGGTTTGCAGTACTTC.

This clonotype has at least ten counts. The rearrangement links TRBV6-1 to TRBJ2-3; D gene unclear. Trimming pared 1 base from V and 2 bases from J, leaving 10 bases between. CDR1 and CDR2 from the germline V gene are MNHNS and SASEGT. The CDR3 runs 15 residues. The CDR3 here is CASSEVLGYTDTQYF. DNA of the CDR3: TGTGCCAGCAGTGAAGTGCTTGGATACACAGATACGCAGTATTTT.

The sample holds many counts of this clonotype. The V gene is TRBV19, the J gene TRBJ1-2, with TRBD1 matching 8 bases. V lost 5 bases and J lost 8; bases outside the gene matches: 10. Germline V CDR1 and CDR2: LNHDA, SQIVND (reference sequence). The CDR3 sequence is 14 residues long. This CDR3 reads CASSLNQGAGGYTF. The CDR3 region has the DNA TGTGCCAGTAGTCTCAACCAGGGGGCAGGGGGCTACACCTTC.

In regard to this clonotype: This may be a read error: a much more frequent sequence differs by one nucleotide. The DNA for the CDR3 is TGTGCCACAGGTAACTACTATGGCTACGCCTTC. Amino acid sequence: CATGNYYGYAF. The chain combines TRBV15 with TRBJ1-2; no firm D call. The CDR3 totals 11 residues. CDR1 LNHNV and CDR2 YYDKDF come from the germline V gene (reference sequence).

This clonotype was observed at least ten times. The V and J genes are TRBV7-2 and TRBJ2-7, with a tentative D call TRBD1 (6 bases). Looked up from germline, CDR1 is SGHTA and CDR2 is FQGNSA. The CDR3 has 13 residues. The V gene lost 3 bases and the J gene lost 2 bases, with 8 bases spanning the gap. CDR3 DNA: TGTGCCAGCAGCTTTGGACAGACCTACGAGCAGTACTTC. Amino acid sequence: CASSFGQTYEQYF.

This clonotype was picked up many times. This CDR3 reads CASSLGQPGTDTQYF. The CDR3 coding sequence is TGTGCCAGCAGCTTGGGACAGCCGGGCACAGATACGCAGTATTTT. The V call is TRBV7-2, the J call TRBJ2-3, with TRBD1 identical over 7 bases. The CDR3 is 15 residues long. CDR1 and CDR2 from the germline V gene are SGHTA and FQGNSA. V dropped 3 bases and J dropped 1; count of bases not matched to a gene: 4.

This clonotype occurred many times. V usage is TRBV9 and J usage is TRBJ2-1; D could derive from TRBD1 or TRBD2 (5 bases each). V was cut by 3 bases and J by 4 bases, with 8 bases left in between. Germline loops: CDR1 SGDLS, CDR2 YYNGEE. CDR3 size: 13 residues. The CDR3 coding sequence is TGTGCCAGCAGCGGGGACCGGTACAATGAGCAGTTCTTC. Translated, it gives CASSGDRYNEQFF.

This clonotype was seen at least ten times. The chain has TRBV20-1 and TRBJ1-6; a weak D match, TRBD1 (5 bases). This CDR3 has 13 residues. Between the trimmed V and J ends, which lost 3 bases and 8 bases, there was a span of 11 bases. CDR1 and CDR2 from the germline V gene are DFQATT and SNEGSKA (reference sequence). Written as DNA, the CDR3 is TGCAGTGCTAGGGGCAGGGAGTATTCACCCCTCCACTTT. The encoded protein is CSARGREYSPLHF.

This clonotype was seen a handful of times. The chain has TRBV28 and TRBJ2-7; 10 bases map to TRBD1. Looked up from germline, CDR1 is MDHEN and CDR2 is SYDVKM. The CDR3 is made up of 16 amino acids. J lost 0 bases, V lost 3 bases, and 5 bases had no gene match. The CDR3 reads CASSFLGQGVSYEQYF. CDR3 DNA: TGTGCCAGCAGTTTTCTTGGACAGGGGGTCTCCTACGAGCAGTACTTC. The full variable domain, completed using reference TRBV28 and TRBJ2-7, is DVKVTQSSRYLVKRTGEKVFLECVQDMDHENMFWYRQDPGLGLRLIYFSYDVKMKEKGDIPEGYSVSREKKERFSLILESASTNQTSMYLCASSFLGQGVSYEQYFGPGTRLTVT.

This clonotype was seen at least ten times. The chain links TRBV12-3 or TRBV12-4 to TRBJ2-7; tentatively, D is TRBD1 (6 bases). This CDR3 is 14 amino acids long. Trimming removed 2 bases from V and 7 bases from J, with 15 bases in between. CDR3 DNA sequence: TGTGCCAGCAGTTTATCGGGTTCAGACAGGGAGCAGTACTTC. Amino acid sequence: CASSLSGSDREQYF.

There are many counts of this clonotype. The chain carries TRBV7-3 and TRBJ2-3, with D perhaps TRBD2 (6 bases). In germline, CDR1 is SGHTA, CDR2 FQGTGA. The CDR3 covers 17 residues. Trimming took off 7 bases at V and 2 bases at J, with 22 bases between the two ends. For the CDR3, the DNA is TGTGCCAGCACCGAGTGGCGGGGCACTCTTAACACAGATACGCAGTATTTT. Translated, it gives CASTEWRGTLNTDTQYF.

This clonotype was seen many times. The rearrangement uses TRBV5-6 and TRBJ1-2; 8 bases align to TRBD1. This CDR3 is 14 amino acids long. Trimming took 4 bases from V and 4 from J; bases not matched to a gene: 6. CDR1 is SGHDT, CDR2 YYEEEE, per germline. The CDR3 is CASSRTGTGYGYTF. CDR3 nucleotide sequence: TGTGCCAGCAGCCGAACCGGGACAGGCTATGGCTACACCTTC. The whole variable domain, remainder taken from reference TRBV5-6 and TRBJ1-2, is DAGVTQSPTHLIKTRGQQVTLRCSPKSGHDTVSWYQQALGQGPQFIFQYYEEEERQRGNFPDRFSGHQFPNYSSELNVNALLLGDSALYLCASSRTGTGYGYTFGSGTRLTVV.

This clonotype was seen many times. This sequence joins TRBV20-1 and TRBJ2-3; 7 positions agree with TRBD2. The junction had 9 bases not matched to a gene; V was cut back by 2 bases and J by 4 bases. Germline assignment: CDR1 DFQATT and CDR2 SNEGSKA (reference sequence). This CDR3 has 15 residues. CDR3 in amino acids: CSARSDRAGADTQYF. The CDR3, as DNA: TGCAGTGCTAGATCCGACCGGGCGGGAGCAGATACGCAGTATTTT.

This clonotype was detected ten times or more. The CDR3 DNA reads as TGTGCCAGCAGCCCTCGGGGGGTCCAAGAGACCCAGTACTTC. Protein: CASSPRGVQETQYF. This chain joins TRBV9 and TRBJ2-5; TRBD2 matches 7 bases. The CDR3 loop spans 14 amino acids. V lost 4 bases and J lost 1; bases outside the gene matches: 4. CDR1 is SGDLS, CDR2 YYNGEE, per germline. Using reference TRBV9 and TRBJ2-5 for the parts outside the CDR3, the full variable domain is DSGVTQTPKHLITATGQRVTLRCSPRSGDLSVYWYQQSLDQGLQFLIQYYNGEERAKGNILERFSAQQFPDLHSELNLSSLELGDSALYFCASSPRGVQETQYFGPGTRLLVL.